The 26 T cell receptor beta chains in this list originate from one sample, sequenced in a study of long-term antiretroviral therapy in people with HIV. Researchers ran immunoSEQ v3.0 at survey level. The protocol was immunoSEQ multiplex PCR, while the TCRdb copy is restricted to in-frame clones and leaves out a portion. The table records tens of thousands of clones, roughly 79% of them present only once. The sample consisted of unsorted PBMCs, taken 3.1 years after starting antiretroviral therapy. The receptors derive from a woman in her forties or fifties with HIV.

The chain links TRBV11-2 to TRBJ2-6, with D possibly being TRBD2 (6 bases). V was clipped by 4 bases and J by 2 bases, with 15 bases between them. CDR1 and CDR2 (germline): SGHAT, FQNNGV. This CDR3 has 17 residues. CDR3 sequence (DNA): TGTGCCAGCAGCTGGGGAGGAGGCCGGCCTGGGGCCAACGTCCTGACTTTC. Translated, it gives CASSWGGGRPGANVLTF. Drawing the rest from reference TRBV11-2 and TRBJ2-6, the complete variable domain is EAGVAQSPRYKIIEKRQSVAFWCNPISGHATLYWYQQILGQGPKLLIQFQNNGVVDDSQLPKDRFSAERLKGVDSTLKIQPAKLEDSAVYLCASSWGGGRPGANVLTFGAGSRLTVL.

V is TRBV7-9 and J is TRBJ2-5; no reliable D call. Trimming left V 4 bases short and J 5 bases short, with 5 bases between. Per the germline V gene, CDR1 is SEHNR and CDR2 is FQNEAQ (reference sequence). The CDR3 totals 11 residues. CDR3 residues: CASSSRETQYF. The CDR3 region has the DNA TGTGCCAGCAGCTCCAGGGAGACCCAGTACTTC.

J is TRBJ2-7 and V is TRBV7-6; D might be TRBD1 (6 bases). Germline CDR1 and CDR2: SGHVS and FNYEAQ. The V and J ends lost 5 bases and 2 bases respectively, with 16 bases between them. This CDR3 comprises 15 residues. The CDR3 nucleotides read TGTGCCAGCAGCCCACAGGGTTCGGGGCCCTACGAGCAGTACTTC. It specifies CASSPQGSGPYEQYF.

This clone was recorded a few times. The CDR3 sequence is CASSPRDSTYEQYF. As DNA, the CDR3 is TGCGCCAGCAGCCCTCGGGACAGTACCTACGAGCAGTACTTC. The chain recombines TRBV4-1 with TRBJ2-7; 7 bases fit TRBD1. V was pared by 4 bases and J by 2 bases, with 5 bases of the junction left unmatched. Germline values: CDR1 MGHRA, CDR2 YSYEKL. CDR3 length: 14 amino acids.

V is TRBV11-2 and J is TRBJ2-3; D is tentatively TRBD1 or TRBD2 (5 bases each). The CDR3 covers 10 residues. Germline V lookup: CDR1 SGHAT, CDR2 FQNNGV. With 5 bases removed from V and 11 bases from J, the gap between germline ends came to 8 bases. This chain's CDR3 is CASSRGEQYF. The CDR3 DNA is TGTGCCAGCAGCCGAGGGGAGCAGTATTTT.

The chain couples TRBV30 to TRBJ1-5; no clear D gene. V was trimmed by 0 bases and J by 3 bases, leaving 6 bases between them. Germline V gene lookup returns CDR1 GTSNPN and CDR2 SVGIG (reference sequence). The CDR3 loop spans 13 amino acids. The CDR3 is CAWSVMANQPQHF. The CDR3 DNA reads TGTGCCTGGAGTGTAATGGCCAATCAGCCCCAGCATTTT.

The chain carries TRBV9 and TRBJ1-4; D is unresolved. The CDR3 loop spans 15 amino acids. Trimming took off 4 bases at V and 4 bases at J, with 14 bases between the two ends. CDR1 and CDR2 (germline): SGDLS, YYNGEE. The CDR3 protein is CASSPHDTNNEKLFF. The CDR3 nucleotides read TGTGCCAGCAGCCCCCACGACACAAATAATGAAAAACTGTTTTTT.

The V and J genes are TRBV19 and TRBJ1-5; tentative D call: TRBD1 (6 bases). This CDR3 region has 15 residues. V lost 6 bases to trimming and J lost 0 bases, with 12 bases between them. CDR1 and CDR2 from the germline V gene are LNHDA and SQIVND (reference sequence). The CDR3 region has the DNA TGTGCCAGTAGCCACAGGGTGGATAGCAATCAGCCCCAGCATTTT. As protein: CASSHRVDSNQPQHF.

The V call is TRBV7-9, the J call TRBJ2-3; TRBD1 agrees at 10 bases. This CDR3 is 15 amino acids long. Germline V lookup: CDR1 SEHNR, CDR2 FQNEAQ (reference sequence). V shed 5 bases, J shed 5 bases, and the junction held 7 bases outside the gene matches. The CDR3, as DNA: TGTGCCAGCAGCCCTAGAGGACAGGGGGTAGATACGCAGTATTTT. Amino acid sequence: CASSPRGQGVDTQYF.

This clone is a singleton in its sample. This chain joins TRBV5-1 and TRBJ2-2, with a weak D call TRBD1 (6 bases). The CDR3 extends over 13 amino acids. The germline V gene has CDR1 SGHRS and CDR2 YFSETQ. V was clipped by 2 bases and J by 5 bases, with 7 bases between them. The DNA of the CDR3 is TGCGCCAGCAGCTTCAGGGGTACCGGGGAGCTGTTTTTT. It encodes CASSFRGTGELFF.

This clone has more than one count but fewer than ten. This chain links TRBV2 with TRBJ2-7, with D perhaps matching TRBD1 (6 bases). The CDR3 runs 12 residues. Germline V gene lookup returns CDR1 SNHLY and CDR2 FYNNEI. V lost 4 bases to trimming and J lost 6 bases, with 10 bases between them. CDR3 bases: TGTGCCAGCAGTGTCAGGGGACCCGAGCAGTACTTC. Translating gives CASSVRGPEQYF.

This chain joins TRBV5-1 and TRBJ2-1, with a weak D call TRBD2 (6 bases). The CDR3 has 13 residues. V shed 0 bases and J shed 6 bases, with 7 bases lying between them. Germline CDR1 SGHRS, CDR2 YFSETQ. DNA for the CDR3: TGCGCCAGCAGCTTGGCGCGGGGCAATGAGCAGTTCTTC. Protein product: CASSLARGNEQFF.

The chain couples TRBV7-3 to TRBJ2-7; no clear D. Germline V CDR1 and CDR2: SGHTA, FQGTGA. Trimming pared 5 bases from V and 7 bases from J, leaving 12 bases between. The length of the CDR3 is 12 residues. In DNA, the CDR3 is TGTGCCAGCAGCCCAGCCACTGGGGAGCAGTACTTC. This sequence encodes CASSPATGEQYF.

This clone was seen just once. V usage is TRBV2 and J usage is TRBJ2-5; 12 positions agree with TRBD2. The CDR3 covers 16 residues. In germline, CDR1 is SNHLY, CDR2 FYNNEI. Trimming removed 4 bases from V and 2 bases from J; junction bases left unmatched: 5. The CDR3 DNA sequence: TGTGCCAGCAGTGGTCTAGCGGGGGGGATACAAGAGACCCAGTACTTC. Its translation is CASSGLAGGIQETQYF.

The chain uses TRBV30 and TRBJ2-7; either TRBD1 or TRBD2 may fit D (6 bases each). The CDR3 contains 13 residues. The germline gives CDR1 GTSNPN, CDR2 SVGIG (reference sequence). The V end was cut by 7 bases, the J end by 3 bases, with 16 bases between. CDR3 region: CALGTGTLYEQYF. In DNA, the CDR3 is TGTGCCTTGGGTACAGGGACTCTCTACGAGCAGTACTTC.

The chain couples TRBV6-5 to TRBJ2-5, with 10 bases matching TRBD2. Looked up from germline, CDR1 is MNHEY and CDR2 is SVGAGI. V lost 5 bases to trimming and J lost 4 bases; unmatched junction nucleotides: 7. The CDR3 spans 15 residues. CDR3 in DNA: TGTGCCAGCAGTGTGGGACTAGCGCACGGAGAGACCCAGTACTTC. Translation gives CASSVGLAHGETQYF.

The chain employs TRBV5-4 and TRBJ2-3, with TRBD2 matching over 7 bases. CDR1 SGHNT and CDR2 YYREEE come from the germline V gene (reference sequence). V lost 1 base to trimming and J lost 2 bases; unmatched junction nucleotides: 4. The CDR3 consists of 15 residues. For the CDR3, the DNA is TGTGCCAGCAGCTTGAGGCGGGAGCCCACAGATACGCAGTATTTT. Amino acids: CASSLRREPTDTQYF.

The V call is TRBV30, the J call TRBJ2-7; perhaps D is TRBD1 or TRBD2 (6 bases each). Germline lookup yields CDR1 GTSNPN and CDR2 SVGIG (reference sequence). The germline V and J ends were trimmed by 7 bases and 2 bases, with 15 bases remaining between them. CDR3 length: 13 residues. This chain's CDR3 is CALEAGEAYEQYV. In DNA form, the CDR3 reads TGTGCCTTGGAGGCAGGGGAGGCCTACGAGCAGTACGTC.

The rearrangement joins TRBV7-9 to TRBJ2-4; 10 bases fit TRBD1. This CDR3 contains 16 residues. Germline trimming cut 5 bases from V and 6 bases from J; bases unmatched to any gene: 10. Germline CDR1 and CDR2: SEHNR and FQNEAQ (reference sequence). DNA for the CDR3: TGTGCCAGCAGCCACCGGGACAGGGGCTCTGCAAACATTCAGTACTTC. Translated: CASSHRDRGSANIQYF.

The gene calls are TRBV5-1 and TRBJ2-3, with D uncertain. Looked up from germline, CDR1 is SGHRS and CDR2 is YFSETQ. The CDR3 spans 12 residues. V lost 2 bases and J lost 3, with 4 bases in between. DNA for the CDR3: TGCGCCAGCAGCTTATCTACAGATACGCAGTATTTT. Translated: CASSLSTDTQYF.

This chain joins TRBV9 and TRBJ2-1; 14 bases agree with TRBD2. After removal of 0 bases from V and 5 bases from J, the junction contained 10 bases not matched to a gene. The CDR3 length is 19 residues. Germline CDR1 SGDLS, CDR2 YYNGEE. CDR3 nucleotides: TGTGCCAGCAGCGTAGTGGGCTTGACTAGCGGGGGGGCAAACAATGAGCAGTTCTTC. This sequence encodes CASSVVGLTSGGANNEQFF.

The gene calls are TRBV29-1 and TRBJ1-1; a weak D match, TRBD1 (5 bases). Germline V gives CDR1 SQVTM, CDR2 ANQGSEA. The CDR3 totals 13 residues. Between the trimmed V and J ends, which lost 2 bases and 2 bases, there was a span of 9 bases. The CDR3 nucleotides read TGCAGCGTTGAAAGGGGATTAAACACTGAAGCTTTCTTT. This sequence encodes CSVERGLNTEAFF.

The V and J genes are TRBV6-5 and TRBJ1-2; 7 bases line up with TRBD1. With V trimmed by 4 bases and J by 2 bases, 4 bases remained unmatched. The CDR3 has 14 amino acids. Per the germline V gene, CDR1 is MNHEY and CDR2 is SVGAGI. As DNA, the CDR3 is TGTGCCAGCAGTTCTGAGACAGGGAACTATGGCTACACCTTC. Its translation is CASSSETGNYGYTF.

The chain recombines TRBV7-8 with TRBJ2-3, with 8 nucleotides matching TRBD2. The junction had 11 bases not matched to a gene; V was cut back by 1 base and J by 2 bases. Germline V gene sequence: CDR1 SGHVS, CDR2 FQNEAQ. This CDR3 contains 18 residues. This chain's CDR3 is CASSLVLGAGEFTDTQYF. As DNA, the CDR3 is TGTGCCAGCAGCTTAGTACTCGGAGCGGGGGAATTCACAGATACGCAGTATTTT.

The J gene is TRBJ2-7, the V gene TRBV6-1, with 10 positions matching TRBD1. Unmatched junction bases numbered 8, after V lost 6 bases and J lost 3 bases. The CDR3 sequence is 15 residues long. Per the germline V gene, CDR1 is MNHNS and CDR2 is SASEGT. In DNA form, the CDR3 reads TGTGCCAGCAGCTTAGGACAGGGGGTCCTCTACGAGCAGTACGTC. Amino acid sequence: CASSLGQGVLYEQYV.

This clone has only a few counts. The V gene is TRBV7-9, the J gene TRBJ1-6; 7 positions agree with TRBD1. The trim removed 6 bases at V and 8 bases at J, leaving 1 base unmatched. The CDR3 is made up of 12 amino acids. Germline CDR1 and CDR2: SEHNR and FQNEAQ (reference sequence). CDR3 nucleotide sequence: TGTGCCAGCAGACAGGGGTATTCACCCCTCCACTTT. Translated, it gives CASRQGYSPLHF. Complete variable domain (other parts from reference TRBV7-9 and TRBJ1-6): DTGVSQNPRHKITKRGQNVTFRCDPISEHNRLYWYRQTLGQGPEFLTYFQNEAQLEKSRLLSDRFSAERPKGSFSTLEIQRTEQGDSAMYLCASRQGYSPLHFGNGTRLTVT.